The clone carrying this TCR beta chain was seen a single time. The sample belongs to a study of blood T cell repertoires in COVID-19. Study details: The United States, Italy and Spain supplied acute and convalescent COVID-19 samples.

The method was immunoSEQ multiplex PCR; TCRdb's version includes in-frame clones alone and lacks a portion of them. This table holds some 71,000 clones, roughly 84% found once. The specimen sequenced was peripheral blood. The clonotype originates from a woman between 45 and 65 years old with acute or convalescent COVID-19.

CDR3 residues: CASCRTELAGNTGELFF. Written as DNA, the CDR3 is TGTGCCAGCTGCAGAACTGAACTAGCGGGGAACACCGGGGAGCTGTTTTTT. The chain has TRBV7-8 and TRBJ2-2; TRBD2 agrees at 9 bases. J was trimmed by 1 base and V by 8 bases; bases with no gene match: 11. CDR1 is SGHVS, CDR2 FQNEAQ, per germline. The CDR3 runs to 17 residues. Supplemented by reference TRBV7-8 and TRBJ2-2, the full variable domain reads GAGVSQSPRYKVAKRGQDVALRCDPISGHVSLFWYQQALGQGPEFLTYFQNEAQLDKSGLPSDRFFAERPEGSVSTLKIQRTQQEDSAVYLCASCRTELAGNTGELFFGEGSRLTVL.